The clone carrying this T cell receptor beta chain came up many times. Antigen specificity is unknown. The sample is drawn from a study of prognosis after radiotherapy for stage I lung cancer. Study summary: Patient ages ran from roughly 50 to 84, with a median of around 70 years, and the group had some 13 men and 6 women. Study-wide results and limits: The study found lower Shannon entropy after stereotactic body radiation therapy in patients who developed distant metastases.

Two rounds of multiplex PCR amplified TCR beta CDR3 from genomic DNA. First-round PCR used primers specific to each TRBV and TRBJ gene. In TCRdb, the multiplex PCR reads were re-called with MiXCR into one record per CDR3 protein. The sample has approximately 35,000 distinct CDR3 sequences; 30% to 35% are singletons. CDR1 SGDLS and CDR2 YYNGEE come from the germline V gene. The CDR3 is 14 residues long. The V and J ends lost 3 bases and 4 bases, in that order; junction bases with no gene match: 4. The material sequenced was PBMCs, taken before or after stereotactic body radiation therapy (not recorded which). The chain carries TRBV9 and TRBJ2-1; 7 bases agree with TRBD2. The origin of this receptor is a donor over 45 with non-small cell lung cancer. The CDR3 reads CASSADGGYNEQFF. CDR3 nucleotides: TGTGCCAGCAGCGCCGACGGGGGGTACAATGAGCAGTTCTTC.